The 6 T cell receptor beta chains below all came from one sample that was sequenced in a study of blood T cell repertoires in COVID-19. The data were produced by immunoSEQ multiplex PCR, yet TCRdb's version contains in-frame clones alone and is incomplete. Found here are a few hundred thousand clones, approximately 86% of them singletons; the top ten hold around 1.6%. Sequences were obtained from PBMCs or T cells enriched from blood (not recorded which). All receptors come from a woman in her forties or fifties who had recovered from COVID-19.

This clone is a singleton in its sample. The rearrangement links TRBV4-2 to TRBJ2-1; possibly TRBD2 for D (6 bases). Trimming took 2 bases from V and 6 from J, leaving 17 bases between them. This CDR3 comprises 16 residues. CDR1 LGHNA and CDR2 YNFKEQ come from the germline V gene. CDR3 residues: CASSQWSGRGVNEQFF. In DNA, the CDR3 is TGTGCCAGCAGCCAATGGTCCGGGAGAGGGGTCAATGAGCAGTTCTTC.

The CDR3 DNA reads as TGTGCCTGGAAACTTTGGACAGACAAAAGTTACGAGCAGTACTTC. As protein: CAWKLWTDKSYEQYF. The chain recombines TRBV30 with TRBJ2-7; weak D call: TRBD1 (6 bases). The V and J ends lost 4 bases and 4 bases respectively, with 20 bases between them. The CDR3 covers 15 residues. Germline V CDR1 and CDR2: GTSNPN, SVGIG (reference sequence).

This rearrangement joins TRBV2 to TRBJ1-1; TRBD1 matches 9 bases. Germline V CDR1 and CDR2: SNHLY, FYNNEI. Trimming at V came to 3 bases and at J to 5 bases, leaving 7 bases not matched to a gene. The CDR3 is 15 amino acids. The CDR3 coding sequence is TGTGCCAGCAGTGAGGGGACAGGGAGGTGGACTGAAGCTTTCTTT. Amino acids: CASSEGTGRWTEAFF. The variable domain in full, completed from reference TRBV2 and TRBJ1-1, reads EPEVTQTPSHQVTQMGQEVILRCVPISNHLYFYWYRQILGQKVEFLVSFYNNEISEKSEIFDDQFSVERPDGSNFTLKIRSTKLEDSAMYFCASSEGTGRWTEAFFGQGTRLTVV.

The V gene is TRBV7-2, the J gene TRBJ1-2; the D is unclear. V lost 1 base, J lost 4 bases, and 13 bases lay in between. This CDR3 has 15 residues. The germline gives CDR1 SGHTA, CDR2 FQGNSA. The CDR3 loop reads CASSLGQEGRYGYTF. The CDR3 region has the DNA TGTGCCAGCAGCTTAGGTCAGGAGGGCCGCTATGGCTACACCTTC.

CDR3 amino acids: CASSDTSSRDTQYF. The CDR3 bases are TGTGCCAGCAGCGATACTAGTAGCCGAGATACGCAGTATTTT. V is TRBV5-4 and J is TRBJ2-3; possible D gene TRBD2, 5 bases. Trimming took off 4 bases at V and 5 bases at J, with 14 bases between the two ends. This CDR3 spans 14 amino acids. The germline V gene encodes CDR1 SGHNT and CDR2 YYREEE (reference sequence). The full variable domain, completed using reference TRBV5-4 and TRBJ2-3, is ETGVTQSPTHLIKTRGQQVTLRCSSQSGHNTVSWYQQALGQGPQFIFQYYREEENGRGNFPPRFSGLQFPNYSSELNVNALELDDSALYLCASSDTSSRDTQYFGPGTRLTVL.

This chain connects TRBV7-9 to TRBJ2-7, with 9 bases identical to TRBD1. This CDR3 has 15 amino acids. Trimming removed 5 bases from V and 5 bases from J; junction bases left unmatched: 10. Looked up from germline, CDR1 is SEHNR and CDR2 is FQNEAQ (reference sequence). The CDR3 loop reads CASSPTGGGFNEQYF. The DNA of the CDR3 is TGTGCCAGCAGCCCTACAGGGGGCGGCTTCAACGAGCAGTACTTC.